The rows below give T cell receptor beta chains drawn from one sample of a study of cytomegalovirus exposure and HLA in healthy donors. TCRdb keeps only in-frame clones here, not all; method: immunoSEQ multiplex PCR. The sample includes under 200,000 clones, almost 85% seen only once; the top ten take about 0.26%. Sequenced sample: PBMCs. These receptors all stem from a boy aged 5 to 17 in good health and CMV-seronegative. Each CDR3 is given with its conserved first and last residue. D genes are given only for firm matches. Size tells how often a clone was seen (once, few, many) or the class of an expanded clone, and some rows leave it out.

clone size: NA; V gene: TRBV6-5; J gene: TRBJ2-5; D gene: TRBD1; CDR3 DNA: TGTGCCAGCAGTTTACGGGACAGGGGTCAAGAGACCCAGTACTTC; CDR3 protein: CASSLRDRGQETQYF
clone size: NA; V gene: TRBV21-1; J gene: TRBJ1-1; D gene: NA; CDR3 DNA: TGTGCCAGCAGCACTGGACAGAGAAGACACACTGAAGCTTTCTTT; CDR3 protein: CASSTGQRRHTEAFF
clone size: NA; V gene: TRBV7-2; J gene: TRBJ2-3; D gene: TRBD2; CDR3 DNA: TGTGCCAGCGGCCCACGCAGGCTAACTAGCGGGGGTACCCCAGATACGCAGTATTTT; CDR3 protein: CASGPRRLTSGGTPDTQYF
clone size: NA; V gene: TRBV9; J gene: TRBJ2-3; D gene: NA; CDR3 DNA: TGTGCCAGCAGCGTAGCGGTTAGCACAGATACGCAGTATTTT; CDR3 protein: CASSVAVSTDTQYF
clone size: NA; V gene: TRBV13; J gene: TRBJ2-2; D gene: NA; CDR3 DNA: TGTGCCAGCAGCTTAGCAGGAACCGGGGAGCTGTTTTTT; CDR3 protein: CASSLAGTGELFF
clone size: NA; V gene: TRBV27; J gene: TRBJ2-7; D gene: NA; CDR3 DNA: TGTGCCAGCAGTTTGTCCCCTGCGTCTTACGAGCAGTACTTC; CDR3 protein: CASSLSPASYEQYF
clone size: NA; V gene: TRBV9; J gene: TRBJ2-7; D gene: NA; CDR3 DNA: TGTGCCAGCAGCGTAGAGTGGGAGGACACCTACGAGCAGTACTTC; CDR3 protein: CASSVEWEDTYEQYF
clone size: NA; V gene: TRBV27; J gene: TRBJ2-1; D gene: NA; CDR3 DNA: TGTGCCAGCAGGGGAGTAAACTCCTACAATGAGCAGTTCTTC; CDR3 protein: CASRGVNSYNEQFF
clone size: few; V gene: TRBV6-4; J gene: TRBJ1-6; D gene: NA; CDR3 DNA: TGTGCCAGCAGTGACGACAATAATTCACCCCTCCACTTT; CDR3 protein: CASSDDNNSPLHF
clone size: NA; V gene: TRBV9; J gene: TRBJ1-6; D gene: TRBD1; CDR3 DNA: TGTGCCAGCAGCCAGGGGGGTAATTCACCCCTCCACTTT; CDR3 protein: CASSQGGNSPLHF
clone size: NA; V gene: TRBV27; J gene: TRBJ2-1; D gene: TRBD1; CDR3 DNA: TGTGCCAGCAGGGGAATAGAGACAGGGGCGTGGGATGAGCAGTTCTTC; CDR3 protein: CASRGIETGAWDEQFF
clone size: once; V gene: TRBV29-1; J gene: TRBJ1-3; D gene: TRBD1; CDR3 DNA: TGCAGCGTTGTAGGAAGACAGGGAGGAAACACCATATATTTT; CDR3 protein: CSVVGRQGGNTIYF
clone size: few; V gene: TRBV5-4; J gene: TRBJ1-1; D gene: TRBD1; CDR3 DNA: TGTGCCAGCAGCCCGCGGACAGGGTTCAACACTGAAGCTTTCTTT; CDR3 protein: CASSPRTGFNTEAFF
clone size: NA; V gene: TRBV4-1; J gene: TRBJ2-7; D gene: TRBD2; CDR3 DNA: TGCGCCAGCAGCCAAGAACTAGCGGGAATGCAGTACTTC; CDR3 protein: CASSQELAGMQYF
clone size: NA; V gene: TRBV5-6; J gene: TRBJ2-5; D gene: NA; CDR3 DNA: TGTGCCAGCAGCTTGTCCCCAGGGTTTGGAGAGACCCAGTACTTC; CDR3 protein: CASSLSPGFGETQYF
clone size: NA; V gene: TRBV6-6; J gene: TRBJ2-7; D gene: TRBD2; CDR3 DNA: TGTGCCAGCAGTGGGCGCGCTAGCGGGAGTAGCGAGCAGTACTTC; CDR3 protein: CASSGRASGSSEQYF
clone size: NA; V gene: TRBV5-1; J gene: TRBJ2-3; D gene: TRBD1; CDR3 DNA: TGCGCCAGCAGCTTGGGGACAGGGGCGGATACGCAGTATTTT; CDR3 protein: CASSLGTGADTQYF
clone size: NA; V gene: TRBV5-6; J gene: TRBJ2-2; D gene: TRBD2; CDR3 DNA: TGTGCCAGCAGCTGGGGAAGACTAGCTACGAACACCGGGGAGCTGTTTTTT; CDR3 protein: CASSWGRLATNTGELFF
clone size: NA; V gene: TRBV7-9; J gene: TRBJ1-4; D gene: NA; CDR3 DNA: TGTGCCAGCAGCCCACGGACAGCTAATGAAAAACTGTTTTTT; CDR3 protein: CASSPRTANEKLFF
clone size: NA; V gene: TRBV4-1; J gene: TRBJ2-7; D gene: TRBD1; CDR3 DNA: TGCGCCAGCAGCCAAGTATCAGGACAGGGATACTACGAGCAGTACTTC; CDR3 protein: CASSQVSGQGYYEQYF
clone size: NA; V gene: TRBV28; J gene: TRBJ1-1; D gene: NA; CDR3 DNA: TGTGCCAGCACCCTTACCCTGGGGGCGACCATGAAGGCTTTCTTT; CDR3 protein: CASTLTLGATMKAFF
clone size: NA; V gene: TRBV30; J gene: TRBJ2-3; D gene: NA; CDR3 DNA: TGTGCCTGGACCCAAGGGGCAGATACGCAGTATTTT; CDR3 protein: CAWTQGADTQYF
clone size: once; V gene: TRBV30; J gene: TRBJ1-4; D gene: NA; CDR3 DNA: TGTGCCGGACGGACGGGAATCTCTAATGAAAAACTGTTTTTT; CDR3 protein: CAGRTGISNEKLFF
clone size: NA; V gene: TRBV10-2; J gene: TRBJ1-6; D gene: NA; CDR3 DNA: TGCGCCAGCAGATCCAAGACAGGTTCTAATTCACCCCTCCACTTT; CDR3 protein: CASRSKTGSNSPLHF
clone size: NA; V gene: TRBV11-1; J gene: TRBJ2-5; D gene: TRBD2; CDR3 DNA: TGTGCCAGCAGCTTAGGCGGGGGGGCCGCGGAGACCCAGTACTTC; CDR3 protein: CASSLGGGAAETQYF
clone size: NA; V gene: TRBV19; J gene: TRBJ1-1; D gene: TRBD1; CDR3 DNA: TGTGCCAGTAGTCCATCGACAGGACAGGGCGGACTTTTTACTGAAGCTTTCTTT; CDR3 protein: CASSPSTGQGGLFTEAFF
clone size: NA; V gene: TRBV27; J gene: TRBJ2-7; D gene: TRBD1; CDR3 DNA: TGTGCCAGCAGCCCGGGACAGGAGGGCGAGCAGTACTTC; CDR3 protein: CASSPGQEGEQYF
clone size: few; V gene: TRBV29-1; J gene: TRBJ1-2; D gene: NA; CDR3 DNA: TGCAGCGTTGCAGGGTCGAACTATGGCTACACCTTC; CDR3 protein: CSVAGSNYGYTF
clone size: NA; V gene: TRBV15; J gene: TRBJ2-7; D gene: NA; CDR3 DNA: TGTGCCACCAGCAGAGAACAGGGCACCTACGAGCAGTACTTC; CDR3 protein: CATSREQGTYEQYF
clone size: NA; V gene: TRBV7-2; J gene: TRBJ2-7; D gene: TRBD1; CDR3 DNA: TGTGCCAGCAGCTTAGCGTTTAAGACAGGGTCTTTAGGCGAGCAGTACTTC; CDR3 protein: CASSLAFKTGSLGEQYF
clone size: NA; V gene: TRBV29-1; J gene: TRBJ2-7; D gene: NA; CDR3 DNA: TGCAGCGTTGAAGGGATGGCCAGACCGGGAGAGCAGTACTTC; CDR3 protein: CSVEGMARPGEQYF
clone size: NA; V gene: TRBV19; J gene: TRBJ1-2; D gene: NA; CDR3 DNA: TGTGCCAGTAGGAACAGGGAGTATGGCTACACCTTC; CDR3 protein: CASRNREYGYTF
clone size: once; V gene: TRBV25-1; J gene: TRBJ2-2; D gene: TRBD2; CDR3 DNA: TGTGCCAGCAGTGTCCTACGGACTAGCGGGGGCCCCCTGGGGGAGCTGTTTTTT; CDR3 protein: CASSVLRTSGGPLGELFF
clone size: NA; V gene: TRBV7-2; J gene: TRBJ1-5; D gene: NA; CDR3 DNA: TGTGCCAGCAGTGGCCATAATCAGCCCCAGCATTTT; CDR3 protein: CASSGHNQPQHF
clone size: NA; V gene: TRBV7-9; J gene: TRBJ2-5; D gene: TRBD1; CDR3 DNA: TGTGCCAGCAGCGGGACAGCTAAAGAGACCCAGTACTTC; CDR3 protein: CASSGTAKETQYF
clone size: NA; V gene: TRBV2; J gene: TRBJ2-4; D gene: NA; CDR3 DNA: TGTGCCAGCAGTGAAAACCGGGGGGCAAGCATTCAGTACTTC; CDR3 protein: CASSENRGASIQYF
clone size: NA; V gene: TRBV28; J gene: TRBJ1-1; D gene: NA; CDR3 DNA: TGTGCCAGCAGTTTGGCAGGCACCACTGAAGCTTTCTTT; CDR3 protein: CASSLAGTTEAFF